This T cell receptor (beta chain) was profiled in a study of cytomegalovirus exposure and HLA in healthy donors (dated by TCRdb to the late 2010s). A note on the overall study: An earlier analysis of under 600 of the donors reported 250 to 300 Gb of sequence data and some 120 million unique TCR beta sequences from 150 million to 200 million T cells. Roughly 300 gigabases of sequencing data and tens of millions of unique TCR sequences were included in an early release covering roughly 600 HLA-typed donors. Of the 350 to 450 genotyped donors, about 80% fell in the genetic ancestry cluster associated with self-reported Caucasian donors. The study was designed to test whether signatures of past pathogen exposure could be identified by cataloging public T cell receptors. The study used immunosequencing to profile the T cell repertoires of approximately 690 subjects and linked those repertoires to cytomegalovirus serostatus. A separate validation cohort of approximately 120 different subjects was used in addition to the roughly 700-subject first cohort. To predict cytomegalovirus infection status, the study brought together high-throughput TCR immunosequencing, statistical association of individual TCRs with disease status, and machine learning. A later analysis re-analyzed previously published TCR beta repertoires from 666 donors and added high-resolution HLA genotyping to study TCR occurrence patterns. In the later analysis, no new phenotypic data were used to find candidate immune exposures; instead, reliance was placed on TCR beta sequences and their occurrence across donors. To decide whether each TCR beta V gene segment behaved as functional or pseudogenic, an earlier analysis of some 600 of the donors relied on high-throughput TCR beta sequencing. Alongside the repertoire data, information on donor age, sex, ethnicity and CMV serostatus was compiled. Genome-wide SNP genotypes for about three fifths of the 666 donors were used in a later genetic analysis, which treated that subset as a discovery cohort. Every repertoire in the discovery cohort had been generated on one and the same sequencing platform. Class I and class II HLA loci were covered by the typing at four-digit resolution. The number of donors typed differed by locus, with roughly 620-630 for A, B, C, DRB1 and DQB1, roughly 520 for DQA1, approximately 570 for DPA1, and approximately 470 for DPB1. A handful of DR-DQ haplotypes were handled as single units for association and clustering because linkage in the cohort was strong. Among 398 genotyped donors of the cohort, an average of roughly 240,000 unique TCR beta nucleotide sequences were sequenced per donor, roughly a sixth of them non-productive.

This clone has a handful of counts. The antigen it recognizes is unknown. It has no much larger one-base neighbor in the sample; base qualities were not kept. The CDR3 holds 14 amino acids from the cysteine to the phenylalanine. Only CDR3 DNA is held: 42 bases, read in frame from base 1. The germline V gene specifies MGHDK as CDR1 and SYGVNS as CDR2. V is cut back by 6 bases and J by 1 base, with 3 bases in the junction unmatched. Overall study results and their limits: It was suggested by the authors that the approach could potentially be generalized to other disease states and immunological phenotypes. Most TCR sequences were seen in very few donors, while some public TCRs were found in many individuals. Because the 87-base-pair reads could not distinguish some IMGT-functional V segments, including TRBV6-2 and TRBV6-3, those segments were excluded. A later genetic analysis reported fewer N-insertions in productive TCRs among donors in an Asian-associated ancestry cluster than the roughly 620-donor mean. According to a later analysis, TCR association rates differed among HLA loci, with DRB1 alleles showing the most associated TCRs and HLA-C alleles showing the fewest. Linkage disequilibrium might explain the correlated functional status among segregating V segments, but an unknown experimental factor could not be ruled out. The classifier was reported to diagnose cytomegalovirus status with high specificity and sensitivity in both the original cohort and the validation cohort. Immune exposure information for the cohort was limited to CMV serostatus. Several of the top co-occurrence clusters appeared to be linked to parvovirus B19, influenza, CMV and Epstein-Barr virus, according to a later analysis. Roughly 15 rarely observed V segments, including chromosome 9 orphons, were excluded from the earlier analysis of about 610 of the donors because counts were too low. Only TCR beta chains were sequenced in this cohort, and the absence of alpha or paired-chain data limited detectable features. A later analysis found that HLA-associated TCR beta chains were more clonally expanded and had lower generation probabilities than equally common non-associated chains. Specific HLA alleles were associated with 16,951 TCR beta sequences at a false discovery rate of 0.05 in a later analysis. A cluster of highly shared sequence variants was judged likely to be a technical artifact of the sequencing pipeline. HLA typing was unavailable for some donors at each locus, so association tests used only the typed subset. A total of roughly 160 TCR beta chains were listed by the study as associated with cytomegalovirus. According to a later analysis, most CMV-associated TCR beta chains appeared to be HLA-restricted, and the HLA associations seemed to be driven largely by CMV exposure. In an earlier analysis of over 550 of the donors, most TCR beta V segments were observed in productive rearrangements about 87% or about 30% of the time, broadly matching IMGT annotations. Presence/absence analyses assumed roughly uniform sequencing depth across donors, an assumption that may not hold. A further reported finding was that TCR beta sequences accurately predicted the HLA-A and HLA-B alleles for most subjects in the first cohort. When HLA alleles, especially DR and DQ, strongly co-occurred, TCR associations were difficult to assign to individual alleles. An association between a missense DCLRE1C variant and V-gene and J-gene trimming of TCR beta chains was found in a later genetic analysis and replicated in an independent cohort. In vitro tests confirmed that a few of the cytomegalovirus-associated TCR beta chains recognize cytomegalovirus antigens.

The cohort was made up of under 800 healthy bone marrow donors. Cohort members were all nominally healthy when sampled, although unrecorded immune exposures were likely present. The donor tested CMV seronegative and was one of the 352 seronegative cohort members. Each donor provided a peripheral blood sample, and peripheral blood mononuclear cells were used for TCR beta sequencing. Genomic DNA extraction from the blood cell samples was performed with the Qiagen DNeasy Blood Extraction Kit. Library preparation employed the immunoSEQ multiplex PCR assay. A mixture of 60 forward primers for TCR Vbeta segments and 13 reverse primers for TCR Jbeta segments was used in the multiplex PCR. Amplification of the CDR3 region of rearranged TCR beta genes was performed with a multiplex PCR assay on genomic DNA. The Illumina HiSeq System was used to sequence the amplified TCR beta libraries as 87-base-pair reads. Turning to the authors' computational methods: Across the roughly 670 repertoires, a later analysis counted around 80 million unique TCR beta chains, 8.5 million to 12 million of which were shared by at least two donors. A nearest-neighbor algorithm error-corrected the raw reads and collapsed the reads into unique sequences, merging closely related sequences to remove PCR and sequencing errors. V, D and J gene segments were assigned by aligning CDR3 sequences to IMGT reference sequences. For a sequence to be retained, a match of at least six nucleotides was required to both a V gene segment and a J gene segment. Rearrangements were classified as productive when the CDR3 lacked stop codons and remained in frame with V and J, and all other rearrangements were classified as non-productive. CDR3 was defined according to IMGT convention as the region running from the second conserved V-encoded cysteine to the conserved J-encoded phenylalanine. The earlier analysis of some 540 of the donors excluded any sequence lacking an unambiguous match to a single V gene segment. An earlier analysis of roughly 590 of the donors called V segments functional above 56.7% productive rearrangements and segregating when the between-donor standard deviation exceeded 5%. To diagnose cytomegalovirus status from the catalog of TCR beta chain sequences, a statistical classification framework was built. V and J gene assignment, in a later analysis, came from comparing TCR nucleotide sequences with IMGT/GENE-DB human TR gene sequences. A later analysis assigned CDR3 sequences and most-parsimonious VDJ recombination scenarios with the TCRdist pipeline. In a later analysis, every TCR beta chain was defined by the combination of its CDR3 amino acid sequence and its V-gene family, and reads without a unique V-gene family were dropped. A later analysis removed 550 to 650 highly shared, low-generation-probability nucleotide sequences to deal with suspected cross-contamination and a sequencing artifact. In a later analysis, a clonal expansion index was calculated for each public chain from normalized within-repertoire ranks of inferred template counts. Generation probabilities in a later analysis came from a VDJ recombination model fitted to out-of-frame rearrangements, and those results were checked against IGoR. In a later analysis, hypergeometric tests were used to score TCR-TCR, TCR-HLA and TCR-CMV co-occurrence, with a repertoire-size bias correction applied to TCR pairs. In a later analysis, false discovery rates were estimated by permuting HLA or CMV assignments 20 times. In a later analysis, co-occurring TCRs were grouped using DBSCAN, with TCRdist sequence similarity added in when clustering inside HLA-allele-positive subsets. For co-occurrence clustering, repertoires with fewer than 30,000 or more than 120,000 public chains were excluded, along with 4 to 6 repertoires with anomalous nucleotide sharing. The table comes from immuneACCESS by way of TCRdb, which keeps in-frame sequences with V and J called. Part of the clones is missing from these tables; in studies checked, under half for an unresolved V gene and the rest for unknown reasons. That table furnishes V, J and clone size, whereas the DNA furnished D and trimming. For this sample there are a few hundred thousand clones; 85% to 95% appear just once. Less than 2% of the sample is taken by the ten largest.

Recombination joined TRBV25-1 with TRBJ1-1, and TRBD1 matches 9 of the central bases. The receptor comes from a girl aged 2-9 years in good health and CMV-seronegative. Sequencing input: PBMCs. At the DNA level, the sequence is TGTGCCAGCAGGAAGACAGGGGGGAACACTGAAGCTTTCTTT. Translated, it reads CASRKTGGNTEAFF.